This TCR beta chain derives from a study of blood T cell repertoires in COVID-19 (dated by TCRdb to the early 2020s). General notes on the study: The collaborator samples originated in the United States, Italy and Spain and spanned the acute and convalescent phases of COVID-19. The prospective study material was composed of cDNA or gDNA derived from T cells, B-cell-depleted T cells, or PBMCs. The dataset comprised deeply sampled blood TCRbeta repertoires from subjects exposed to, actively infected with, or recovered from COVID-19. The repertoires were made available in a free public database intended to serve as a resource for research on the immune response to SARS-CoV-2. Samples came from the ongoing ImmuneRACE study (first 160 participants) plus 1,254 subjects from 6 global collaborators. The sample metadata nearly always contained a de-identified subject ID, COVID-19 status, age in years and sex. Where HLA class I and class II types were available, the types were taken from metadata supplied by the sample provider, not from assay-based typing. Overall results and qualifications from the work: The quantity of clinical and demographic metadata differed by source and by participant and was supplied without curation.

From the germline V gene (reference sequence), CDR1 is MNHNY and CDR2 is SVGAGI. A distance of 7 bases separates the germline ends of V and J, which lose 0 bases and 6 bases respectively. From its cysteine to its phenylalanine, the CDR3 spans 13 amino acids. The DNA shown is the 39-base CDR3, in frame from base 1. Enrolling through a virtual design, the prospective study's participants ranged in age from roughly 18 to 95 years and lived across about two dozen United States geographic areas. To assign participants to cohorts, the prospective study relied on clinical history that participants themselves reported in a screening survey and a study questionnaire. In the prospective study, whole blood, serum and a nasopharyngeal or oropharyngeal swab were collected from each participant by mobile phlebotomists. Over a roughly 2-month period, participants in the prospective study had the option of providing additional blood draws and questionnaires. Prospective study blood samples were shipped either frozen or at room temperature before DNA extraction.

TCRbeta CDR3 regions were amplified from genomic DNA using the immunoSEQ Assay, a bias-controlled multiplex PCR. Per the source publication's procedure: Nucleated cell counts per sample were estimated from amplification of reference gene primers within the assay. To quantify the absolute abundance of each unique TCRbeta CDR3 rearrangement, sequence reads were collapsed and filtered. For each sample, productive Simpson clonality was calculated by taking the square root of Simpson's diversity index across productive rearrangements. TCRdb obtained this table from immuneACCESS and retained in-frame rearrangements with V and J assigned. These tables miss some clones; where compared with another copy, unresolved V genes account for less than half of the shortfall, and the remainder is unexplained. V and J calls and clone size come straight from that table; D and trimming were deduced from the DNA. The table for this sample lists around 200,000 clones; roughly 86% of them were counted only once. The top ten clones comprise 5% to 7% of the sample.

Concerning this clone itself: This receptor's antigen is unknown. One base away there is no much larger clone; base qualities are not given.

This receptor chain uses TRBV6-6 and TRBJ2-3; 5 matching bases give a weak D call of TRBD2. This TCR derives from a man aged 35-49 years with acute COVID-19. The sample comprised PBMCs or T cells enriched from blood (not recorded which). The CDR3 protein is CASSYSWEDTQYF. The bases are TGTGCCAGCAGTTACTCGTGGGAGGATACGCAGTATTTT.